The clone carrying this TCR beta chain has only a few counts. This CDR3 has 17 residues. Looked up from germline, CDR1 is SQVTM and CDR2 is ANQGSEA. Trimming removed 5 bases from V and 0 bases from J; junction bases left unmatched: 10. This sample was taken from a study of blood T cells in healthy people across ages. Next came a second PCR, run for about 7 to 12 cycles, which used a sample-barcoded 5' primer along with a J-beta primer mix. TCRdb processed the 5' RACE reads anew with MiXCR; each CDR3 protein has one entry. The sample contains some 1.8 million distinct CDR3 sequences, 30% to 40% of which appear only once.

The material sequenced was blood. The source of this sequence is a human donor in good health. The chain carries TRBV29-1 and TRBJ2-3; 11 bases line up with TRBD2. The CDR3 DNA sequence: TGCAGCGTTACAAAATCCGGGACTAGCGGTAGCACAGATACGCAGTATTTT. It yields the protein CSVTKSGTSGSTDTQYF.